This TCR beta chain was recorded in a study of T-cell reconstitution after alpha-beta-depleted transplantation in children (TCRdb year 2016). Describing the broader study: Using TCR repertoire profiling, the study quantitatively followed how T-cell immune reconstitution unfolded in children after TCRalphabeta/CD19-depleted allogeneic hematopoietic cell transplantation. General study outcomes and caveats: The apparently early alphabetaT-cell count recovery about two months after transplant was reportedly dependent on only several hundred rapidly expanded clones derived from non-depleted graft cells. The frequencies of hyperexpanded clones fell over the following months, and after one year, T-cell counts and TCRbeta diversity were mostly attributed to newly produced T cells. The high TCRbeta diversity at day 60 in some patients was ascribed to recipient T cells and intrathymic progenitors that had survived conditioning.

Libraries were made using PCR. The instrument was an Illumina HiSeq 2500. Molecular barcoding was employed in the preparation of TCR libraries, with unique molecular identifiers being used to normalize TCRbeta repertoire quantification. TCRdb trimmed public reads at Q25 via fastp, called clones via MiXCR and kept in-frame beta chains. A single entry per CDR3 protein holds the most common genes and DNA from its merged rows. For this sample the table gives about 580,000 distinct CDR3 sequences, of which around 23% were detected only once. 13% to 15% of the sample rests with the top ten. The sample's treatment or condition, from its label and the paper: allogeneic hematopoietic cell transplantation with graft depleted of TCRalphabeta T cells and CD19 B cells. The transplant recipients were children given TCRalphabeta/CD19-depleted allogeneic hematopoietic cell grafts. With regard to this clonotype: Its target antigen remains unknown. No quality values exist for individual bases; no much larger clone is one base distant.

Here the sequenced sample was PBMCs, mostly from graft donor cells, taken 360 days after TCRalphabeta/CD19-depleted stem cell transplant. This sequence originates from a boy younger than two who had a stem cell transplant for acute myeloid leukemia, so the T cells may come from the graft donor.

The sequence in DNA is TGTGCCACCAGTGACAAGGGGACTCCTAGCACAGATACGCAGTATTTT. This translates into CATSDKGTPSTDTQYF. The V and J genes are TRBV24-1 and TRBJ2-3, and perhaps TRBD2 as D gene, on 6 matching bases. The CDR3 spans 16 residues, from the cysteine through the phenylalanine. Kept here is only the CDR3 DNA, which spans 48 bases and is read in frame from base 1. V is shortened by 4 bases, J by 0 bases, and the region joining them spans 13 bases. The germline V gene sets CDR1 to KGHDR and CDR2 to SFDVKD.